The 5 T cell receptor beta chains below come from one sample, sequenced in a study of blood T cell repertoires in COVID-19. Produced via immunoSEQ multiplex PCR; TCRdb's table is partial and in-frame only. Found here are 150,000 to 200,000 clones, over 75% of them singletons; the top ten hold approximately 9.8%. Source material: peripheral blood. The origin of the receptors is a woman aged 80 or older with acute or convalescent COVID-19.

The sample holds one count of this clone. The chain is built from TRBV11-2 and TRBJ2-5; 7 bases match TRBD1. Germline-derived CDR1 and CDR2 are SGHAT and FQNNGV. Germline trimming cut 5 bases from V and 5 bases from J; bases unmatched to any gene: 8. The CDR3 extends over 14 amino acids. The DNA of the CDR3 is TGTGCCAGCAGCCAACACAGGGGTGGGGAGACCCAGTACTTC. It encodes CASSQHRGGETQYF.

The sample holds one count of this clone. This chain links TRBV7-8 with TRBJ2-5, with D possibly TRBD2 on 6 matching bases. V lost 5 bases and J lost 5, with 12 bases in between. Germline V gene lookup returns CDR1 SGHVS and CDR2 FQNEAQ. The CDR3 extends over 13 amino acids. CDR3 amino acids: CASSPAGWETQYF. The CDR3 DNA reads as TGTGCCAGCAGCCCGGCGGGGTGGGAGACCCAGTACTTC.

This chain uses TRBV5-1 with TRBJ1-1; perhaps TRBD1 as D (6 bases). V lost 2 bases and J lost 4, with 12 bases in between. This CDR3 spans 14 amino acids. The germline gives CDR1 SGHRS, CDR2 YFSETQ. The CDR3 region has the DNA TGCGCCAGCAGCTTCGCGCAGGGGCCCACTGAAGCTTTCTTT. As protein: CASSFAQGPTEAFF. Variable domain in full (rest from reference TRBV5-1 and TRBJ1-1): KAGVTQTPRYLIKTRGQQVTLSCSPISGHRSVSWYQQTPGQGLQFLFEYFSETQRNKGNFPGRFSGRQFSNSRSEMNVSTLELGDSALYLCASSFAQGPTEAFFGQGTRLTVV.

The rearrangement links TRBV20-1 to TRBJ2-5, with 7 bases matching TRBD2. V dropped 7 bases and J dropped 4; count of bases not matched to a gene: 6. Germline V gene lookup returns CDR1 DFQATT and CDR2 SNEGSKA (reference sequence). CDR3 length: 12 residues. The CDR3 DNA reads TGCAGTGTTATTGAGCGGGGAGAGACCCAGTACTTC. Translation: CSVIERGETQYF.

The rearrangement links TRBV7-9 to TRBJ2-1; D gene unclear. Germline lookup yields CDR1 SEHNR and CDR2 FQNEAQ (reference sequence). CDR3 length: 13 amino acids. Trimming cost V 5 bases and J 6 bases, with 11 bases left between them. The CDR3 reads CASSPGAVNEQFF. The DNA for the CDR3 is TGTGCCAGCAGCCCTGGTGCAGTCAATGAGCAGTTCTTC.